The rows below give T cell receptor beta chains drawn from one sample of a study of control samples from healthy donors and cancer patients. The data were produced by immunoSEQ multiplex PCR, yet TCRdb's version contains in-frame clones alone and is incomplete. This table has some 74,000 clones, about 88% appearing once. Specimen: blood. The receptor source for this set is a woman aged 50 to 60 in good health. CDR3s include the opening cysteine and the closing phenylalanine or tryptophan. D genes are given only for firm matches. Clone size is given for some rows only: seen once, a few or many times, or a class if the clone is expanded.

V gene	clone size	J gene	D gene	CDR3 DNA	CDR3 protein
TRBV7-9	few	TRBJ1-2	NA	TGTGCCAGCGACTCGGCTAGGATTAACTATGGCTACACCTTC	CASDSARINYGYTF
TRBV4-1	NA	TRBJ2-2	NA	TGCGCCAGCAGCCAAGATGAGGGACGATGGACCGGGGAGCTGTTTTTT	CASSQDEGRWTGELFF
TRBV6-5	NA	TRBJ1-5	NA	TGTGCCAGCAGTTGGTCTGATCGCAATCAGCCCCAGCATTTT	CASSWSDRNQPQHF
TRBV13	NA	TRBJ1-1	NA	TGTGCCAGCAGCTTTAACTTTGAAGCTTTCTTT	CASSFNFEAFF
TRBV2	NA	TRBJ1-6	TRBD1	TGTGCCAGCTTGCTGACAGGGGGGGAATTGGGGTCACCCCTCCACTTT	CASLLTGGELGSPLHF
TRBV10-1	NA	TRBJ2-5	NA	TGCGCCAGAATGTCAGAGACCCAGTACTTC	CARMSETQYF
TRBV13	NA	TRBJ1-4	NA	TGTGCCAGCAGCTTAGTTAGAGGGGAACTGTTTTTT	CASSLVRGELFF
TRBV23-1	NA	TRBJ2-3	TRBD2	TGCGCCAGCGGGACTAGCGGGGGGGCCGCGGGCACAGATACGCAGTATTTT	CASGTSGGAAGTDTQYF
TRBV7-9	NA	TRBJ2-7	NA	TGTGCCAGCAGCTTTCCATCACCCAGGTCAGGGAGCGAGCAGTACTTC	CASSFPSPRSGSEQYF
TRBV4-2	once	TRBJ2-1	TRBD2	TGTGCCAGCAGTCAGCGGGGGGGCCACAATGAGCAGTTCTTC	CASSQRGGHNEQFF
TRBV24-1	NA	TRBJ1-5	NA	TGTGCCACCAGTGATCGGGGCAATCAGCCCCAGCATTTT	CATSDRGNQPQHF
TRBV30	NA	TRBJ1-1	NA	TGTGCCTGGAGCCCCTACGTCCATACTGAAGCTTTCTTT	CAWSPYVHTEAFF
TRBV3-1/TRBV3-2	NA	TRBJ2-7	TRBD1	TGTGCCAGCACCTCAGGGACAGTCGACGAGCAGTACTTC	CASTSGTVDEQYF
TRBV2	NA	TRBJ2-3	NA	TGTGCCAGCAGAACCTTGACAGCCCAATTCACAGATACGCAGTATTTT	CASRTLTAQFTDTQYF
TRBV20-1	NA	TRBJ1-1	NA	TGCAGTGCTAGTGACACCCTCACTGAAGCTTTCTTT	CSASDTLTEAFF
TRBV19	NA	TRBJ1-5	TRBD1	TGTGCCAGTAGTGTGACAGGGGGGCACAATCAGCCCCAGCATTTT	CASSVTGGHNQPQHF
TRBV5-1	once	TRBJ2-1	NA	TGCGCCAGCAGCTTGGCCCCCCCCAATGAGCAGTTCTTC	CASSLAPPNEQFF
TRBV20-1	NA	TRBJ1-4	NA	TGCAGTGCGAGTAGTATGGGAAAGGAAAAACTGTTTTTT	CSASSMGKEKLFF
TRBV5-1	NA	TRBJ2-1	TRBD2	TGCGCCAGCAGCTCGGGAGCGGGGGCCTACAATGAGCAGTTCTTC	CASSSGAGAYNEQFF
TRBV6-5	NA	TRBJ2-7	NA	TGTGCCAGCTCTCAGGGGCCCTACGAGCAGTACTTC	CASSQGPYEQYF
TRBV23-1	NA	TRBJ2-7	TRBD1	TGCGCCAGCAGTCATAAGACAGGGGGATCCTACGAGCAGTACTTC	CASSHKTGGSYEQYF
TRBV7-2	NA	TRBJ2-1	NA	TGTGCCAGCAGATTGGAGGCGGGGGCGGAGCAGTTCTTC	CASRLEAGAEQFF
TRBV19	many	TRBJ1-6	NA	TGTGCCAGTAGTATTGTTACAAGTAATTCACCCCTCCACTTT	CASSIVTSNSPLHF
TRBV10-3	NA	TRBJ2-7	TRBD1	TGTGCCATCAGTGACGGACAGGGGGCTTCCGAGCAGTACTTC	CAISDGQGASEQYF
TRBV15	NA	TRBJ1-5	NA	TGTGCCACCAGCAGAGAGATATACCAGCCCCAGCATTTT	CATSREIYQPQHF
TRBV15	NA	TRBJ1-1	TRBD1	TGTGCCACTCACTCCTACGGCAGGGGGCCGATGAACACTGAAGCTTTCTTT	CATHSYGRGPMNTEAFF
TRBV9	NA	TRBJ2-1	NA	TGTGCCAGCAGCGTAAATTCTGGAGGTCTTGGCAATGAGCAGTTCTTC	CASSVNSGGLGNEQFF
TRBV4-2	once	TRBJ2-3	NA	TGTGCCAGCAGCCAAGGCCCCCAGGAAGATACGCAGTATTTT	CASSQGPQEDTQYF
TRBV4-2	few	TRBJ2-3	TRBD2	TGTGCCAGCAGCCAAGCCGGCGGGGGGCGCACAGATACGCAGTATTTT	CASSQAGGGRTDTQYF
TRBV5-1	NA	TRBJ1-1	TRBD1	TGCGCCAGCAGCTTGAATAGGCCGGGACAGGGATGGAACACTGAAGCTTTCTTT	CASSLNRPGQGWNTEAFF
TRBV29-1	NA	TRBJ1-1	NA	TGCAGCATACACCAAGGTACTGAAGCTTTCTTT	CSIHQGTEAFF
TRBV5-1	NA	TRBJ1-2	NA	TGCGCCAGCAGCTTGGCGACGGGAGCTAACTATGGCTACACCTTC	CASSLATGANYGYTF
TRBV5-6	NA	TRBJ2-3	TRBD1	TGTGCCAGCAGCTTGGGGACAGGGGTCCCATTCTTTTCCACAGATACGCAGTATTTT	CASSLGTGVPFFSTDTQYF
TRBV24-1	few	TRBJ2-5	NA	TGTGCCACCAGCCCCGGTGCAGGGGTAGAGACCCAGTACTTC	CATSPGAGVETQYF
TRBV5-4	NA	TRBJ2-3	NA	TGTGCCAGCAGCTTGGTGCATAACACAGATACGCAGTATTTT	CASSLVHNTDTQYF
TRBV11-2	NA	TRBJ2-1	TRBD1	TGTGCCAGCAGCTTGGACAGGGGGACGGGGGAGCAGTTCTTC	CASSLDRGTGEQFF
TRBV28	NA	TRBJ1-5	NA	TGTGCCAGCAGTTTAATACAGGGAAGAGGACAGCCCCAGCATTTT	CASSLIQGRGQPQHF
TRBV6-5	NA	TRBJ1-2	NA	TGTGCCAGCAGTTACTCTCAGGGGTCTGGCTACACCTTC	CASSYSQGSGYTF
TRBV11-2	once	TRBJ2-3	TRBD2	TGTGCCAGCAGAGAAACTAGCGGGGGGCGCACAGATACGCAGTATTTT	CASRETSGGRTDTQYF
TRBV30	NA	TRBJ2-1	NA	TGTGCCTGGAGTGTACAGGGGACTAAAATTAGTGAGCAGTTCTTC	CAWSVQGTKISEQFF
TRBV5-5	NA	TRBJ2-5	TRBD1	TGTGCCAGCAGCGGTGGGGACAGGGCCGCGGAGACCCAGTACTTC	CASSGGDRAAETQYF
TRBV29-1	NA	TRBJ1-6	NA	TGCACCCCGGGGGCCGAGGGGAGCAGGATTAATTCACCCCTCCACTTT	CTPGAEGSRINSPLHF
TRBV20-1	NA	TRBJ2-7	NA	TGCAGTGCTATACACTACACCGAGCAGTACTTC	CSAIHYTEQYF
TRBV7-9	NA	TRBJ2-4	NA	TGTGCCAGCAGCCCCTGGGGGGTGGACATTCAGTACTTC	CASSPWGVDIQYF
TRBV19	NA	TRBJ1-2	NA	TGTGCCAGTAGTATAGGACGGACGTACACCTTC	CASSIGRTYTF
TRBV18	NA	TRBJ2-7	NA	TGTGCCAGCTCACCGAGCCATTATTCCTACGAGCAGTACTTC	CASSPSHYSYEQYF
TRBV9	NA	TRBJ2-1	TRBD2	TGTGCCAGCAGCCCGACACTAGCGGGGGGGCCCTTCTTC	CASSPTLAGGPFF
TRBV4-2	NA	TRBJ2-1	TRBD2	TGTGCCAGCAGCCAAGTGGCGGGGGGCCGCGTTGGGCAGTTCTTC	CASSQVAGGRVGQFF
TRBV21-1	NA	TRBJ2-3	NA	TGTGCCAGCAGCAAAGGAAGAAGAACTAGCGGGGGGGAAGAAGATACGCAGTATTTT	CASSKGRRTSGGEEDTQYF
TRBV7-8	NA	TRBJ1-1	NA	TGTGCCAGCAGCTTAATAGTCGGTGTGGCTGAAGCTTTCTTT	CASSLIVGVAEAFF
TRBV12-5	NA	TRBJ1-1	TRBD1	TGTGCTAGTGTACGAGGGACAGGGGCTGAAGCTTTCTTT	CASVRGTGAEAFF
TRBV19	NA	TRBJ1-6	TRBD1	TGTGCCAGTAGTATAAAGGGGACAGGGACCCTCCACTTT	CASSIKGTGTLHF
TRBV28	NA	TRBJ1-2	NA	TGTGCCTCCGGTGGCTACACCTTC	CASGGYTF
TRBV7-9	once	TRBJ1-1	NA	TGTGCCAGCAGCTCTCTTCAGTCGGTAGTGGGTGAAGCTTTCTTT	CASSSLQSVVGEAFF
TRBV4-2	NA	TRBJ2-1	TRBD2	TGTGCCAGCAGCCAAAGCGGGGGCCGAGGGGATGAGCAGTTCTTC	CASSQSGGRGDEQFF